This is a list of T cell receptor beta chains from one sample in a study of graft-versus-host responses after intestinal transplantation. Only in-frame clones appear in the TCRdb table, and some are missing; sequencing was by immunoSEQ multiplex PCR. The profile shows some 100,000 clones, approximately 92% of them singletons. What these receptors recognize is not known. Source: unstimulated CD8+ T cells sorted from spleen or lymph node cells, taken before transplant. These receptors originate from a human donor who was the organ donor for an intestinal transplant. CDR3s include the opening cysteine and the closing phenylalanine or tryptophan. D genes are given only for firm matches. Some rows mark clone size as missing; the rest say once, few, many or name a class of expanded clone.

size: -; D: TRBD2; J: TRBJ2-1; V: TRBV5-1; DNA: TGCGCCAGCACCGTAGACTGGGAGGGGGAGCAGTTCTTC; CDR3: CASTVDWEGEQFF
size: -; D: -; J: TRBJ2-1; V: TRBV7-6; DNA: TGTGCCAGCAGTTCCCAGGGAAGCTCCTACAATGAGCAGTTCTTC; CDR3: CASSSQGSSYNEQFF
size: -; D: -; J: TRBJ2-3; V: TRBV27; DNA: TGTGCCAGCAGTTCTCCACGTTCTGGAGGTACGCAGTATTTT; CDR3: CASSSPRSGGTQYF
size: -; D: TRBD1; J: TRBJ1-1; V: TRBV2; DNA: TGTGCCAGCAGTGAACGACAGGGGATCATGAACACTGAAGCTTTCTTT; CDR3: CASSERQGIMNTEAFF
size: once; D: -; J: TRBJ2-7; V: TRBV19; DNA: TGTGCCAGTAGTACACCGGGACTCTCGGGGGAGCAGTACTTC; CDR3: CASSTPGLSGEQYF
size: -; D: -; J: TRBJ1-1; V: TRBV27; DNA: TGTGCCAGCAGTTCGGGGGGGAGGGCTTTCTTT; CDR3: CASSSGGRAFF
size: -; D: TRBD2; J: TRBJ2-7; V: TRBV28; DNA: TGTGCCAGCAGCTTTACTAGCGGGCCTTCCTACGAGCAGTACTTC; CDR3: CASSFTSGPSYEQYF
size: -; D: -; J: TRBJ1-4; V: TRBV19; DNA: TGTGCCAGTAGTTGGGGGGTGGAAAAACTGTTTTTT; CDR3: CASSWGVEKLFF
size: -; D: TRBD2; J: TRBJ2-1; V: TRBV7-9; DNA: TGTGCCAGCAGCCAAGGACTAGCAGGCGAGCAGTTCTTC; CDR3: CASSQGLAGEQFF
size: -; D: -; J: TRBJ2-7; V: TRBV6-5; DNA: TGTGCCAGCAGCCACGCTAAGTACTACGAGCAGTACTTC; CDR3: CASSHAKYYEQYF
size: -; D: TRBD1; J: TRBJ1-1; V: TRBV5-5; DNA: TGTGCCAGCAGCTTGTTGTTGGGACAGGAATTTGAAGCTTTCTTT; CDR3: CASSLLLGQEFEAFF
size: -; D: TRBD2; J: TRBJ2-2; V: TRBV28; DNA: TGTGCCAGCAGTTCCATGCTAGCGGCCGGGGAGCTGTTTTTT; CDR3: CASSSMLAAGELFF
size: -; D: TRBD2; J: TRBJ2-1; V: TRBV7-9; DNA: TGTGCCAGCAGGGCGGGAGCAAACCACAATGAGCAGTTCTTC; CDR3: CASRAGANHNEQFF
size: few; D: TRBD2; J: TRBJ2-3; V: TRBV7-9; DNA: TGTGCCAGCAGCCCGCGAGTTGTGGCGGGGGATAGCACAGATACGCAGTATTTT; CDR3: CASSPRVVAGDSTDTQYF
size: -; D: -; J: TRBJ2-1; V: TRBV6-4; DNA: TGTGCCAGCAGTCCGGACAGCGGCTCCTTAGGTGAGCAGTTCTTC; CDR3: CASSPDSGSLGEQFF
size: -; D: TRBD1; J: TRBJ1-2; V: TRBV7-3; DNA: TGTGCCAGCAGCTCTACAGGGGGCTTACCCTATGGCTACACCTTC; CDR3: CASSSTGGLPYGYTF
size: -; D: TRBD2; J: TRBJ2-1; V: TRBV19; DNA: TGTGCCAGTAGTATAGCCGGGAGGGGGGCCTACAATGAGCAGTTCTTC; CDR3: CASSIAGRGAYNEQFF
size: once; D: TRBD1; J: TRBJ1-5; V: TRBV27; DNA: TGTGCCAGCGGACCCGGGACAGGGCACAATCAGCCCCAGCATTTT; CDR3: CASGPGTGHNQPQHF
size: -; D: TRBD1; J: TRBJ1-1; V: TRBV2; DNA: TGTGCCAGCAGTGAACAGACAGGGGACACTGAAGCTTTCTTT; CDR3: CASSEQTGDTEAFF
size: -; D: TRBD1; J: TRBJ1-2; V: TRBV29-1; DNA: TGCAGCTCGGGACAGGGTCCTGACTATGGCTACACCTTC; CDR3: CSSGQGPDYGYTF
size: -; D: -; J: TRBJ1-5; V: TRBV7-9; DNA: TGTGCCAGCAGCTTAGACCGGGGGATCTATCAGCCCCAGCATTTT; CDR3: CASSLDRGIYQPQHF
size: -; D: -; J: TRBJ2-1; V: TRBV19; DNA: TGTGCCAGTAGTAGCGGCTCTTCCTACAATGAGCAGTTCTTC; CDR3: CASSSGSSYNEQFF